The 5 T cell receptor beta chains given below trace back to one sample, sequenced in a study of a mutant IDH1 vaccine in newly diagnosed glioma. Assay: immunoSEQ multiplex PCR; the TCRdb copy retains only in-frame clones and omits some. The table has around 30,000 clones, more than 75% seen once. Time point defined: week 47, end of study. Every single dose of the vaccine, 300 ug of mutant IDH1 20-mer peptide, came with topical imiquimod. These receptors are not linked to any known antigen. Source: PBMCs, taken from a glioma patient whose treatment included an IDH1 peptide vaccine. The receptors shown here come from a woman in her twenties or thirties with glioma.

The chain couples TRBV6-5 to TRBJ2-7; 7 bases are a match to TRBD2. Trimming removed 6 bases from V and 7 bases from J; junction bases left unmatched: 12. Germline values: CDR1 MNHEY, CDR2 SVGAGI. The length of the CDR3 is 14 residues. The CDR3 nucleotides are TGTGCCAGCAGACCCGGGACTATCCTGGGGGAGCAGTACTTC. Translation: CASRPGTILGEQYF.

CDR3 in DNA: TGTGCCAGCTCAGGTTTACAGTCTAGCACAGATACGCAGTATTTT. It specifies CASSGLQSSTDTQYF. V gene TRBV6-1 combines with J gene TRBJ2-3, with no clear D. The CDR3 has 15 residues. Trimming left V 8 bases short and J 0 bases short, with 15 bases between. CDR1 MNHNS and CDR2 SASEGT come from the germline V gene.

This clone was observed a few times. The J gene is TRBJ2-7, the V gene TRBV13, with D maybe TRBD1 (6 bases). This CDR3 comprises 14 residues. Per the germline V gene, CDR1 is PRHDT and CDR2 is FYEKMQ (reference sequence). The ends were cut back, 5 bases at V and 1 base at J, with 12 bases in the middle. The CDR3 loop reads CASSQQGESYEQYF. The DNA of the CDR3 is TGTGCCAGCAGCCAACAGGGAGAGTCCTACGAGCAGTACTTC.

The chain is built from TRBV4-2 and TRBJ2-7, with 8 bases that match TRBD2. The CDR3 runs 16 residues. Trimming removed 4 bases from V and 2 bases from J; junction bases left unmatched: 10. Germline values: CDR1 LGHNA, CDR2 YNFKEQ. This CDR3 reads CASSLAGGGRTYEQYF. Here the CDR3 DNA reads TGTGCCAGCAGCCTCGCCGGGGGGGGAAGGACCTACGAGCAGTACTTC.

CDR3 region: CASSIGLAGDHFYNEQFF. As DNA, the CDR3 is TGTGCCAGTAGTATAGGACTAGCGGGGGACCACTTCTACAATGAGCAGTTCTTC. The chain combines TRBV19 with TRBJ2-1; 12 nucleotides match TRBD2. This CDR3 contains 18 residues. Losses at the gene ends were 1 base for V and 3 bases for J; bases not matched to a gene: 7. Per the germline V gene, CDR1 is LNHDA and CDR2 is SQIVND (reference sequence).